The clone carrying this T cell receptor (beta chain) has a count of ten or more. The CDR3 covers 15 residues. V was clipped by 7 bases and J by 1 base; unmatched bases: 4. Per the germline V gene, CDR1 is MNHEY and CDR2 is SMNVEV (reference sequence). The record originates from a study of T cells in Graves' hyperthyroidism and ophthalmopathy. Disease lasting under 3 months, a NOSPECS grade of at least 4, and a Clinical Activity Score of at least 3 were features of the ophthalmopathy patients. Exclusion of patients followed from uncontrolled infection, other autoimmune disease, pregnancy or lactation. What was amplified from RNA transcripts were TCR beta CDR3 regions. Carried out on the TCR CDR3, a first-round RT-PCR used the HTBI primer set. In TCRdb, the multiplex PCR reads were re-called with MiXCR into one record per CDR3 protein. Of about 400,000 distinct CDR3 sequences detected, over 11% appear once; the ten largest clones hold 25% to 30%.

Specimen: blood. The clonotype comes from a man in his fifties with Graves' ophthalmopathy. This chain uses TRBV27 with TRBJ2-6; 7 bases are shared with TRBD1. CDR3 region: CASKGGASGANVLTF. The CDR3 nucleotides read TGTGCCAGCAAAGGGGGCGCATCTGGGGCCAACGTCCTGACTTTC.